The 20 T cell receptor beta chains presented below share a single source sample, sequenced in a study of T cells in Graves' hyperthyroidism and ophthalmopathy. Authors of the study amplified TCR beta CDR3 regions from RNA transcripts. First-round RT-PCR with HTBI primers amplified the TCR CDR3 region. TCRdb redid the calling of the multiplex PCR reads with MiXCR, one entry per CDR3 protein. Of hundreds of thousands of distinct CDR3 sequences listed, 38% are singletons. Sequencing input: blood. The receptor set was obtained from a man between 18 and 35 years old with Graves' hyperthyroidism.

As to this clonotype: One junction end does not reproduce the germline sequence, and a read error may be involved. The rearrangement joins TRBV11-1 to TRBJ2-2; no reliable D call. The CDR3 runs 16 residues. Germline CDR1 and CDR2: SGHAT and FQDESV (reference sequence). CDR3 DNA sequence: TGTGCCAGCAGCCGAATAGTTATCCCCCTAACCGAGGAGCTGTTTTTT. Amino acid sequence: CASSRIVIPLTEELFF. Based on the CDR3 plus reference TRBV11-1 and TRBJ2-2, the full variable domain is EAEVAQSPRYKITEKSQAVAFWCDPISGHATLYWYRQILGQGPELLVQFQDESVVDDSQLPKDRFSAERLKGVDSTLKIQPAELGDSAMYLCASSRIVIPLTEELFFGEGSRLTVL.

The CDR3 spells CASSQVDGNSNQPQHF. The CDR3 nucleotides read TGCGCCAGCAGCCAAGTGGACGGAAATAGCAATCAGCCCCAGCATTTT. This rearrangement joins TRBV10-2 to TRBJ1-5; D remains unclear. This CDR3 spans 16 amino acids. V was pared by 6 bases and J by 0 bases, with 15 bases between. Germline-derived CDR1 and CDR2 are WSHSY and SAAADI.

The CDR3 sequence is CASSVAGENTGELFF. The DNA for the CDR3 is TGTGCCAGCAGTGTAGCGGGGGAAAACACCGGGGAGCTGTTTTTT. The V call is TRBV2, the J call TRBJ2-2; TRBD2 matches at 9 bases. V lost 4 bases and J lost 2; bases outside the gene matches: 2. The length of the CDR3 is 15 residues. Germline loops: CDR1 SNHLY, CDR2 FYNNEI.

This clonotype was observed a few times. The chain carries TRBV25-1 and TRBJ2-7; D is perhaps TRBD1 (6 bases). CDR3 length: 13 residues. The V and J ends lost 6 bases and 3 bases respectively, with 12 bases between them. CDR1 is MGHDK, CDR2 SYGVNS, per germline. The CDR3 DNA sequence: TGTGCCAGCAGCTGGGGACACCGCTACGAGCAGTACTTC. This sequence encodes CASSWGHRYEQYF.

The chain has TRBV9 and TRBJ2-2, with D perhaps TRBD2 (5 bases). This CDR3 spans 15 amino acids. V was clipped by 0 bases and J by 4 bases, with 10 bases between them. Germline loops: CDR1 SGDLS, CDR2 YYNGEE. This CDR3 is CASSVGGMITGELFF. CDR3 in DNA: TGTGCCAGCAGCGTAGGAGGGATGATCACCGGGGAGCTGTTTTTT.

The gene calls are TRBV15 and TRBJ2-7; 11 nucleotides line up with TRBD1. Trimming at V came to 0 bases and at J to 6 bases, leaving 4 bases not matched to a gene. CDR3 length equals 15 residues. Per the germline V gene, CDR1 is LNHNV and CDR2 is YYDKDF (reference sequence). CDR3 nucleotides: TGTGCCACCAGCAGAGATATCGGGACAGGGGGCGAGCAGTACTTC. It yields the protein CATSRDIGTGGEQYF.

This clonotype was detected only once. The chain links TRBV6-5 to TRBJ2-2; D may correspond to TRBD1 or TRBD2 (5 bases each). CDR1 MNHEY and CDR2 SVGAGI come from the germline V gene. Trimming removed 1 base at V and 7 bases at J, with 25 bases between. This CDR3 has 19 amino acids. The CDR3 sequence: CASSYFPGQLDRDGGELFF. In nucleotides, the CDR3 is TGTGCCAGCAGTTACTTTCCGGGGCAGCTCGACCGCGATGGCGGGGAGCTGTTTTTT.

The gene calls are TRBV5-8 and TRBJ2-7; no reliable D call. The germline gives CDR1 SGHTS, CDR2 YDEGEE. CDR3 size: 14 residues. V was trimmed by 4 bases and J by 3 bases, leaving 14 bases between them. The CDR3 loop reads CASSQDIGDYEQYF. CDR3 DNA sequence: TGTGCCAGCAGCCAAGATATAGGAGACTACGAGCAGTACTTC.

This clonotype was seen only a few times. The CDR3 here is CASSYYPETVNTEAFF. The DNA of the CDR3 is TGTGCCAGCAGCTACTACCCTGAAACGGTGAACACTGAAGCTTTCTTT. The rearrangement uses TRBV7-9 and TRBJ1-1; D is unresolved. The CDR3 is 16 residues long. In germline, CDR1 is SEHNR, CDR2 FQNEAQ (reference sequence). V lost 4 bases to trimming and J lost 0 bases, with 15 bases between them.

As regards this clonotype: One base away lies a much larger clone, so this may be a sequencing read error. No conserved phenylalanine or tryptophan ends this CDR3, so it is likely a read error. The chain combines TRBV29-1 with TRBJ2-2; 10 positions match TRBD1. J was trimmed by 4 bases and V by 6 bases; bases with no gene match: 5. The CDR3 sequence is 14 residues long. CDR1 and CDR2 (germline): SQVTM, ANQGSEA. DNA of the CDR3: TGCAGCGTGACCGGGACAGGGGTCACCGGGGAGCTGTTTCTT. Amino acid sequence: CSVTGTGVTGELFL.

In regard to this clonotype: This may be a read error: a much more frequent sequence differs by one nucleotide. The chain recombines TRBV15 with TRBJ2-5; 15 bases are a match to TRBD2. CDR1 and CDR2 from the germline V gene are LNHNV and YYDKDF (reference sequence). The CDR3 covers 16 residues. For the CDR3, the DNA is TGTGCCACCAGCGGCGGGACTAGCGGGGGGAAAGAGGCCCAGTACTTC. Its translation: CATSGGTSGGKEAQYF.

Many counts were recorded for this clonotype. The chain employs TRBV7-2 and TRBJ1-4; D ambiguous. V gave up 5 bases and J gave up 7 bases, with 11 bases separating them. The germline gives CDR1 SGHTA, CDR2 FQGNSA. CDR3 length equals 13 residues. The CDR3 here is CASSPRVGEKLFF. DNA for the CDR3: TGTGCCAGCAGCCCGAGGGTGGGTGAAAAACTGTTTTTT.

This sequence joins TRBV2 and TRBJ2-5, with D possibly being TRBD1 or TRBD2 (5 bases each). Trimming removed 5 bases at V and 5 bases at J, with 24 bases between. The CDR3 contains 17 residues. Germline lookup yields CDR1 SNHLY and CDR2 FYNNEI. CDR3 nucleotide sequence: TGTGCCAGCAGTTCCTTGGGGGTAATACCTTCGGGGGAGACCCAGTACTTC. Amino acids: CASSSLGVIPSGETQYF.

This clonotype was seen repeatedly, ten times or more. The CDR3 DNA reads as TGTGCCAGCAGCTTAGAGGGGGCGAACGGCTACACCTTC. This gives the protein CASSLEGANGYTF. This sequence joins TRBV7-9 and TRBJ1-2, with 7 nucleotides matching TRBD1. The CDR3 contains 13 residues. The germline V gene has CDR1 SEHNR and CDR2 FQNEAQ (reference sequence). After removal of 1 base from V and 8 bases from J, the junction contained 4 bases not matched to a gene.

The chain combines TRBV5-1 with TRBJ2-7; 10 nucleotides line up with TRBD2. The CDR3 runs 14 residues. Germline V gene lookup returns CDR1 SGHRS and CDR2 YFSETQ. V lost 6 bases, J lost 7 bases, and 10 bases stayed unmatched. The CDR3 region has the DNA TGCGCCAGCACCCAGCGGGGGGGCTTCGATGAGCAGTACTTC. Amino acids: CASTQRGGFDEQYF.

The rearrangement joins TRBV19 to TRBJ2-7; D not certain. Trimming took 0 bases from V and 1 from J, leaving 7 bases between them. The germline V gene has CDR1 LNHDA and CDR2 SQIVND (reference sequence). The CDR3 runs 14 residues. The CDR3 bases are TGTGCCAGTAGTATAGAAGACGGTTCCTACGAGCAGTACTTC. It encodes CASSIEDGSYEQYF.

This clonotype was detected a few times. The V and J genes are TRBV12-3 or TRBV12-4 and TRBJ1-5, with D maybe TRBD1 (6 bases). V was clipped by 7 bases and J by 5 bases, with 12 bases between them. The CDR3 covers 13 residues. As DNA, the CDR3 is TGTGCCAGCACCCTGGGGGCGTATCAGCCCCAGCATTTT. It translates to CASTLGAYQPQHF.

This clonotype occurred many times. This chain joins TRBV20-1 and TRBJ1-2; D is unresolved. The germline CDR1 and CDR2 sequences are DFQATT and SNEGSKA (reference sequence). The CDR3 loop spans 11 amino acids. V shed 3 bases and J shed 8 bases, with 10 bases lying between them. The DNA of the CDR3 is TGCAGTGCTAGCCCGGGGAGGGGCTACACCTTC. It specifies CSASPGRGYTF.

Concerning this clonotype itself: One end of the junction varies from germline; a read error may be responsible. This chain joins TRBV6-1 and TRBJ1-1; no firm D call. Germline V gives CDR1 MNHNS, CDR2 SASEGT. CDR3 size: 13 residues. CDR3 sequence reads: CAISEGLNTEAFF. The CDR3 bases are TGTGCCATCAGTGAAGGGTTGAACACTGAAGCTTTCTTT.

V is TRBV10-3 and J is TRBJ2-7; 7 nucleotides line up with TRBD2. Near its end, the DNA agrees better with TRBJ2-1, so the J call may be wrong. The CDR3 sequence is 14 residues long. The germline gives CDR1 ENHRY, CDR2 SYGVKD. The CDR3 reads CAISGPSGGNEQFF. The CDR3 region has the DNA TGTGCCATCAGTGGCCCCTCGGGAGGTAATGAGCAGTTCTTC.